Following are 25 T cell receptor beta chains from one sample sequenced in a study of T cells in Graves' hyperthyroidism and ophthalmopathy. There were TCR beta CDR3 regions amplified from RNA transcripts. The HTBI primer set drove a first-round RT-PCR of the TCR CDR3. TCRdb processed the multiplex PCR reads anew with MiXCR; each CDR3 protein has one entry. The repertoire includes 660,000 or so distinct CDR3 sequences, just under 45% of them detected once, and about 7% sits in the top ten. The sample comprised peripheral blood or thyroid tissue (not recorded which). These receptor sequences come from an adult man with Graves' disease, either hyperthyroidism or ophthalmopathy (not recorded which).

This chain's CDR3 is CASSSGLPNTDTQYF. The CDR3 region has the DNA TGTGCCAGCAGCTCGGGACTACCAAACACAGATACGCAGTATTTT. This rearrangement joins TRBV7-9 to TRBJ2-3; 7 bases line up with TRBD2. The CDR3 extends over 15 amino acids. With 4 bases clipped from V and 2 bases from J, the junction kept 6 bases outside the gene matches. Germline V gives CDR1 SEHNR, CDR2 FQNEAQ (reference sequence).

V usage is TRBV20-1 and J usage is TRBJ1-2; D is unclear. The germline V gene encodes CDR1 DFQATT and CDR2 SNEGSKA (reference sequence). The CDR3 has 15 amino acids. V was clipped by 6 bases and J by 4 bases, with 21 bases between them. DNA for the CDR3: TGCAGTGCCCAGCGACCTGATCAAGGCGGCTATGGCTACACCTTC. It is translated as CSAQRPDQGGYGYTF.

This clonotype was seen a few times. CDR3 loop: CASSFLQGGNTEAFF. CDR3 DNA: TGTGCCAGCAGTTTTCTACAGGGGGGGAACACTGAAGCTTTCTTT. The chain joins TRBV12-3 or TRBV12-4 to TRBJ1-1; TRBD1 matches 8 bases. CDR3 length: 15 residues. V gave up 3 bases and J gave up 1 base; unmatched junction bases: 4.

This clonotype came up a few times. The chain recombines TRBV2 with TRBJ2-7; TRBD1 is a possible D gene (5 bases). Trimming pared 6 bases from V and 3 bases from J, leaving 12 bases between. This CDR3 region has 13 residues. CDR1 and CDR2 from the germline V gene are SNHLY and FYNNEI. The CDR3 region has the DNA TGTGCCAGCAGCAGGGTTCCCCTCTACGAGCAGTACTTC. This sequence encodes CASSRVPLYEQYF.

The chain links TRBV29-1 to TRBJ2-7; unclear D gene. V shed 6 bases and J shed 1 base, with 10 bases lying between them. The CDR3 extends over 12 amino acids. The germline gives CDR1 SQVTM, CDR2 ANQGSEA. CDR3 in amino acids: CSVEVGSYEQYF. The CDR3 region has the DNA TGCAGCGTAGAGGTCGGATCCTACGAGCAGTACTTC.

This clonotype has a count of ten or more. This chain links TRBV7-9 with TRBJ1-1; no clear D. V lost 3 bases and J lost 4, with 12 bases in between. The CDR3 sequence is 14 residues long. Germline V gene data show CDR1 as SEHNR and CDR2 as FQNEAQ (reference sequence). Written as DNA, the CDR3 is TGTGCCAGCAGCTTGGCGATGCGGGGCACTGAAGCTTTCTTT. It yields the protein CASSLAMRGTEAFF. Supplemented by reference TRBV7-9 and TRBJ1-1, the full variable domain reads DTGVSQNPRHKITKRGQNVTFRCDPISEHNRLYWYRQTLGQGPEFLTYFQNEAQLEKSRLLSDRFSAERPKGSFSTLEIQRTEQGDSAMYLCASSLAMRGTEAFFGQGTRLTVV.

V usage is TRBV24-1 and J usage is TRBJ2-7; 9 bases match TRBD1. The V segment lost 7 bases and the J segment 6 bases; nucleotides outside the gene matches: 6. The V gene's germline CDR1 is KGHDR and CDR2 SFDVKD. The CDR3 is made up of 13 amino acids. The CDR3 reads CATRGTGFPEQYF. In DNA form, the CDR3 reads TGTGCCACCAGAGGGACAGGGTTCCCCGAGCAGTACTTC.

The rearrangement links TRBV5-4 to TRBJ2-5; D gene ambiguous. This CDR3 has 13 amino acids. Germline values: CDR1 SGHNT, CDR2 YYREEE (reference sequence). Trimming stripped 6 bases from V and 2 bases from J, with 11 bases between. CDR3 protein: CASKNMLQETQYF. Written as DNA, the CDR3 is TGTGCCAGCAAAAATATGCTACAAGAGACCCAGTACTTC.

The chain joins TRBV6-5 to TRBJ2-5; the D gene is possibly TRBD1 (6 bases). The CDR3 contains 15 residues. Germline loops: CDR1 MNHEY, CDR2 SVGAGI. The V and J ends lost 2 bases and 2 bases respectively, with 12 bases between them. CDR3: CASSYTQGIQETQYF. CDR3 in DNA: TGTGCCAGCAGTTACACACAGGGAATTCAAGAGACCCAGTACTTC.

This clonotype was seen more than once but under ten times. This chain uses TRBV19 with TRBJ1-5; D not certain. The CDR3 is 16 amino acids. Trimming removed 1 base from V and 0 bases from J, with 10 bases in between. Looked up from germline, CDR1 is LNHDA and CDR2 is SQIVND (reference sequence). CDR3 protein: CASSIVVSYSNQPQHF. In DNA, the CDR3 is TGTGCCAGTAGTATAGTCGTCAGCTATAGCAATCAGCCCCAGCATTTT.

This sequence joins TRBV7-8 and TRBJ1-4; D is ambiguous. From germline, CDR1 is SGHVS and CDR2 FQNEAQ. The CDR3 has 12 residues. V lost 4 bases, J lost 7 bases, and 7 bases lay in between. This chain's CDR3 is CASSWRLEKLFF. The CDR3 DNA reads TGTGCCAGCAGCTGGAGACTTGAAAAACTGTTTTTT.

For this clonotype: Given a much more abundant clone one base away, this may be a read error. V gene TRBV7-9 combines with J gene TRBJ1-3; D unclear. Deletions cut 3 bases from V and 4 bases from J, with 16 bases between. Germline-derived CDR1 and CDR2 are SEHNR and FQNEAQ (reference sequence). This CDR3 contains 16 residues. CDR3 coding DNA: TGTGCCAGCAGCTTGAGCTTAAGAGGGTACGGAAACACCATATATTTT. Amino acid sequence: CASSLSLRGYGNTIYF.

The chain joins TRBV29-1 to TRBJ1-5, with D possibly matching TRBD1 (6 bases). Germline V gene lookup returns CDR1 SQVTM and CDR2 ANQGSEA. The CDR3 is made up of 12 amino acids. V dropped 1 base and J dropped 15 bases, with 16 bases sitting between them. The CDR3 protein is CSVEVTGQGRHF. CDR3 sequence (DNA): TGCAGCGTTGAAGTAACGGGGCAGGGGAGGCATTTT.

The CDR3 protein is CASSLRSPGGWTEAFF. CDR3 DNA sequence: TGTGCCAGCAGTTTACGGAGTCCTGGAGGGTGGACTGAAGCTTTCTTT. V gene TRBV27 combines with J gene TRBJ1-1; D is unresolved. Germline CDR1 is MNHEY and CDR2 is SMNVEV (reference sequence). The CDR3 length is 16 residues. Deletions cut 2 bases from V and 5 bases from J, with 18 bases between.

The rearrangement links TRBV25-1 to TRBJ2-7, with TRBD2 matching 15 bases. V lost 2 bases to trimming and J lost 6 bases; unmatched junction nucleotides: 5. The V gene's germline CDR1 is MGHDK and CDR2 SYGVNS. This CDR3 spans 16 amino acids. DNA of the CDR3: TGTGCCAGCAGTGAAGCCGGACTAGCGGGAGGGAGCGAGCAGTACTTC. Translated, it gives CASSEAGLAGGSEQYF.

In its sample, this clonotype was seen many times. J is TRBJ2-7 and V is TRBV7-6; TRBD2 matches 13 bases. This CDR3 contains 16 residues. Germline lookup yields CDR1 SGHVS and CDR2 FNYEAQ. V lost 2 bases and J lost 6; bases outside the gene matches: 7. The CDR3 loop reads CASSLSGLAGVGEQYF. In DNA form, the CDR3 reads TGTGCCAGCAGCTTAAGCGGACTAGCGGGAGTGGGCGAGCAGTACTTC. Combining the CDR3 with reference TRBV7-6 and TRBJ2-7 gives the whole variable domain GAGVSQSPRYKVTKRGQDVALRCDPISGHVSLYWYRQALGQGPEFLTYFNYEAQQDKSGLPNDRFSAERPEGSISTLTIQRTEQRDSAMYRCASSLSGLAGVGEQYFGPGTRLTVT.

This clonotype was counted a few times. The V call is TRBV5-6, the J call TRBJ1-2; D is uncertain. This CDR3 has 14 amino acids. Germline V gives CDR1 SGHDT, CDR2 YYEEEE. Trimming shortened V by 1 base and J by 2 bases, and 9 bases separated the two germline ends. The CDR3 DNA sequence: TGTGCCAGCAGCTTGTTAAACAGCAACTATGGCTACACCTTC. Translated, it gives CASSLLNSNYGYTF.

This clonotype has just a few counts. V usage is TRBV6-6 and J usage is TRBJ2-5, with D unresolved. The V end was cut by 6 bases, the J end by 5 bases, with 10 bases between. This CDR3 has 12 amino acids. Germline CDR1 reads MNHNY; CDR2 reads SVGAGI (reference sequence). The CDR3 nucleotides are TGTGCCAGCAGAAAGGGTGTGGAGACCCAGTACTTC. It translates to CASRKGVETQYF.

This clonotype has only a few counts. The V and J genes are TRBV19 and TRBJ2-7; D may be TRBD1 (5 bases). Germline V lookup: CDR1 LNHDA, CDR2 SQIVND (reference sequence). V dropped 4 bases and J dropped 0 bases, with 13 bases sitting between them. The CDR3 has 15 amino acids. Here the CDR3 reads CASSSSTGNSYEQYF. DNA for the CDR3: TGTGCCAGTAGTAGCAGCACAGGAAACTCCTACGAGCAGTACTTC.

The CDR3 here is CATSDADEKLFF. DNA of the CDR3: TGTGCCACCAGTGACGCCGATGAAAAACTGTTTTTT. This chain connects TRBV24-1 to TRBJ1-4, with D unclear. Germline loops: CDR1 KGHDR, CDR2 SFDVKD. The CDR3 has 12 residues. Trimming cost V 4 bases and J 6 bases, with 5 bases left between them.

This clonotype was counted a few times. The rearrangement links TRBV7-2 to TRBJ1-2; no clear D gene. With 1 base removed from V and 5 bases from J, the gap between germline ends came to 17 bases. CDR3 length: 16 amino acids. Germline lookup yields CDR1 SGHTA and CDR2 FQGNSA. The CDR3 protein is CASSLDQAAQTYGYTF. CDR3 DNA: TGTGCCAGCAGCTTAGATCAAGCAGCTCAGACATATGGCTACACCTTC. Drawing the rest from reference TRBV7-2 and TRBJ1-2, the complete variable domain is GAGVSQSPSNKVTEKGKDVELRCDPISGHTALYWYRQSLGQGLEFLIYFQGNSAPDKSGLPSDRFSAERTGGSVSTLTIQRTQQEDSAVYLCASSLDQAAQTYGYTFGSGTRLTVV.

This clonotype was observed once. The V gene is TRBV2, the J gene TRBJ1-1; D is perhaps TRBD1 (6 bases). Between the trimmed V and J ends, which lost 1 base and 7 bases, there was a span of 10 bases. This CDR3 region has 13 residues. Per the germline V gene, CDR1 is SNHLY and CDR2 is FYNNEI. DNA for the CDR3: TGTGCCAGCAGTGAAGAAGGGGGTGGTGAAGCTTTCTTT. It translates to CASSEEGGGEAFF.

Worth noting for this clonotype: A much more abundant neighbour one base away suggests this may be a read error. For the CDR3, the DNA is TGTGCCAGCAGTTCAGACGTATCATACTACGAGCAGTACTTC. It is translated as CASSSDVSYYEQYF. The chain carries TRBV7-9 and TRBJ2-7; D remains unclear. Germline loops: CDR1 SEHNR, CDR2 FQNEAQ (reference sequence). V was cut by 6 bases and J by 3 bases, with 15 bases left in between. There are 14 residues in the CDR3.

The rearrangement links TRBV7-2 to TRBJ2-5; 9 positions match TRBD1. This CDR3 has 15 residues. Losses at the gene ends were 5 bases for V and 5 bases for J; bases not matched to a gene: 9. The germline V gene encodes CDR1 SGHTA and CDR2 FQGNSA. DNA of the CDR3: TGTGCCAGCAGCCAACCGACAGGGGGGGGCGAGACCCAGTACTTC. It encodes CASSQPTGGGETQYF.

The chain has TRBV5-1 and TRBJ1-5; D is possibly TRBD1 (5 bases). CDR1 SGHRS and CDR2 YFSETQ come from the germline V gene. V was trimmed by 0 bases and J by 0 bases, leaving 13 bases between them. The CDR3 runs 17 residues. The CDR3 spells CASSLGFGGNSNQPQHF. DNA of the CDR3: TGCGCCAGCAGCTTGGGGTTCGGGGGGAATAGCAATCAGCCCCAGCATTTT.